This T cell receptor beta chain was sequenced during a study of blood T cell repertoires in COVID-19 (dated by TCRdb to 2020 to 2022). In terms of the full investigation: The collaborator samples originated in the United States, Italy and Spain and spanned the acute and convalescent phases of COVID-19. Nearly every sample came with metadata listing a de-identified subject ID, COVID-19 status, age in years and sex. Subjects who had been exposed to COVID-19, were actively infected with it, or had recovered from it provided the deeply sampled blood TCRbeta repertoires that made up the dataset. The prospective study material was composed of cDNA or gDNA derived from T cells, B-cell-depleted T cells, or PBMCs. The samples were drawn from the first 160 participants of the ongoing ImmuneRACE study and from 950 to 1,500 subjects provided by 6 global collaborators. Where HLA class I and class II types were available, the types were taken from metadata supplied by the sample provider, not from assay-based typing. The repertoires were released in a freely available public database meant as a resource for research on the immune response to SARS-CoV-2. On the study overall, not on this receptor specifically: Clinical and demographic metadata were provided uncurated, with the amount varying by source and participant.

Per the germline V gene (reference sequence), MNHEY is the CDR1 and SMNVEV is the CDR2. V drops 4 bases and J drops 4 bases, leaving 26 bases in between. Its CDR3 holds 20 amino acids, cysteine through phenylalanine. The entry retains the CDR3 DNA only, 60 bases that are in frame from base 1. As for this clone: Its antigen has not been determined. No much larger clone exists at a distance of one base, and base qualities are not known.

TCRbeta CDR3 regions were amplified from genomic DNA by means of the immunoSEQ Assay, a bias-controlled multiplex PCR. The authors processed their data as follows. Within the assay, amplification of reference gene primers was used to estimate how many nucleated cells each sample contained. Sequence reads were collapsed and filtered to measure the absolute abundance of every unique TCRbeta CDR3 rearrangement. Productive Simpson clonality was computed per sample as the square root of Simpson's diversity index over productive rearrangements. TCRdb carries this immuneACCESS record with in-frame sequences only. Its versions omit some clonotypes, under half of them owing to an unresolved V gene in the studies checked, with the rest unexplained. Clonal size and the V and J genes are those of that table, whereas D and trimming came from the DNA. The sample table contains over 150,000 clones; only one count was recorded for 90% of them. About 0.54% of the sample lies in the top ten.

Each collaborating institution followed its own protocols to collect whole blood in K2EDTA tubes. For TCRbeta analysis, collaborators shipped samples as frozen whole blood, isolated PBMCs, or DNA extracted from either of those sample types. The sample consisted of peripheral blood. The chain is assembled from TRBV27 and TRBJ1-6; the D gene is perhaps TRBD1, on 6 matching bases. This clonotype was sampled from a man aged 50 to 59 with acute or convalescent COVID-19. The sequenced DNA is TGTGCCAGCAGTTACAGGGTTTCGGACGGTTACGAAGAATATAATTCACCCCTCCACTTT. Translated, it gives CASSYRVSDGYEEYNSPLHF.